This TCR beta chain was profiled in a study of CD8+ T cells in alopecia areata. Study summary: Twice a day, 5 to 10 mg of oral tofacitinib was administered to treated patients.

Study results and limitations: Administration of tofacitinib significantly diminished scalp clonality and expanded CD8+ clones within the top 100. Sequencing of scalp samples also captures resident alphabeta T cells of normal skin.

As the sequencing template, cDNA was produced by extracting RNA and reverse transcribing it. This table comes from immunoSEQ multiplex PCR, and its TCRdb copy is limited to in-frame clones, with some not included. The sample has 150,000 to 200,000 clones, 50% to 75% seen once. Treatment of the sample: oral pan-JAK inhibitor, 5-10 mg twice daily. Starting from PBMCs, sorting isolated CD4+ and CD8+ T cells. The germline V gene encodes CDR1 MGHRA and CDR2 YSYEKL. V lost 3 bases and J 8 bases, leaving 8 bases between the germline ends. The CDR3 is 12 residues long. Concerning this clone: Antigen: not known.

The source material was CD4+ T cells sorted from blood, sampled at week 56, from a patient treated with tofacitinib. The TCR originated in a human donor with alopecia areata. V gene TRBV4-1 combines with J gene TRBJ2-1, with D unclear. As DNA, the CDR3 is TGCGCCAGCAGCCATTTATTCGATGAGCAGTTCTTC. Its translation is CASSHLFDEQFF.